This T cell receptor (beta chain) is drawn from a study of cytomegalovirus exposure and HLA in healthy donors. Broader study findings: Most of the TCR beta V segments (in an earlier analysis) were productive either about 90% or about 30% of the time.

The V and J ends lost 6 bases and 5 bases respectively, with 14 bases between them. The CDR3 is 14 residues long. Germline V gene data show CDR1 as MDHEN and CDR2 as SYDVKM. Comments on this clone: Antigen specificity is unknown.

It was with 60 Vbeta and 13 Jbeta primers that the PCR ran. Sequenced by immunoSEQ multiplex PCR; TCRdb stores in-frame clones only, minus some. This repertoire shows roughly 150,000 clones, roughly 80% found once; its top ten account for around 11%. The sample comprised PBMCs. J is TRBJ2-1 and V is TRBV28, with D perhaps TRBD2 (6 bases). The sequence derives from a man in his late teens or twenties in good health and CMV-seropositive. The CDR3 region is CASSLTGGNNEQFF. The CDR3 nucleotides read TGTGCCAGCAGCCTAACAGGAGGGAACAATGAGCAGTTCTTC.